This is a list of T cell receptor beta chains from one sample in a study of blood T cell repertoires in COVID-19. TCRdb's copy holds only in-frame clones and misses some; the assay was immunoSEQ multiplex PCR. The table records 150,000 to 180,000 clones, 70% to 90% of them present only once. Sequencing input: peripheral blood. The receptors were gathered from a man in his fifties or sixties with COVID-19, enrolled during active disease. The CDR3 runs from the conserved cysteine through the conserved F or W. D genes are given only for firm matches. Some rows have no size entry. The others give once, few or many, or a class for an expanded clone.

clone_size: -
d_call: TRBD2
j_call: TRBJ2-7
v_call: TRBV7-8
cdr3_aa: CASSRAGGSYEQYF
cdr3_nt: TGTGCCAGCAGCCGAGCGGGGGGCTCCTACGAGCAGTACTTC

clone_size: -
d_call: -
j_call: TRBJ1-2
v_call: TRBV21-1
cdr3_aa: CASSKSEGRGDFGYGYTF
cdr3_nt: TGTGCCAGCAGCAAATCGGAGGGCAGAGGTGACTTCGGCTATGGCTACACCTTC

clone_size: -
d_call: -
j_call: TRBJ2-2
v_call: TRBV11-2
cdr3_aa: CASRNYFAGVGELFF
cdr3_nt: TGTGCCAGCAGGAATTACTTCGCCGGGGTCGGGGAGCTGTTTTTT

clone_size: -
d_call: -
j_call: TRBJ2-7
v_call: TRBV6-6
cdr3_aa: CASSDRYFTYEQYF
cdr3_nt: TGTGCCAGCAGTGACAGATATTTTACCTACGAGCAGTACTTC

clone_size: once
d_call: -
j_call: TRBJ1-2
v_call: TRBV7-8
cdr3_aa: CASSHGGGQLIWGYTF
cdr3_nt: TGTGCCAGCAGCCACGGCGGCGGACAGTTAATTTGGGGCTACACCTTC

clone_size: -
d_call: TRBD1
j_call: TRBJ2-2
v_call: TRBV5-8
cdr3_aa: CASSSGTGTGELFF
cdr3_nt: TGTGCCAGCAGCTCCGGGACAGGGACCGGGGAGCTGTTTTTT

clone_size: -
d_call: TRBD1
j_call: TRBJ1-6
v_call: TRBV7-6
cdr3_aa: CASNLTGAQSSYNSPLHF
cdr3_nt: TGTGCCAGCAACCTGACAGGGGCTCAAAGCTCCTATAATTCACCCCTCCACTTT

clone_size: -
d_call: TRBD1
j_call: TRBJ2-5
v_call: TRBV11-3
cdr3_aa: CASSLPGQYQETQYF
cdr3_nt: TGTGCCAGCAGCTTGCCGGGACAGTACCAAGAGACCCAGTACTTC

clone_size: -
d_call: TRBD1
j_call: TRBJ2-7
v_call: TRBV6-5
cdr3_aa: CASSFGTGRHEQYF
cdr3_nt: TGTGCCAGCAGCTTCGGGACAGGGCGGCACGAGCAGTACTTC

clone_size: once
d_call: -
j_call: TRBJ1-3
v_call: TRBV4-3
cdr3_aa: CASSPTAGNTIYF
cdr3_nt: TGCGCCAGCAGCCCGACAGCCGGAAACACCATATATTTT

clone_size: -
d_call: -
j_call: TRBJ1-1
v_call: TRBV9
cdr3_aa: CASSVVSTNTEAFF
cdr3_nt: TGTGCCAGCAGCGTGGTGTCTACGAACACTGAAGCTTTCTTT

clone_size: -
d_call: TRBD1
j_call: TRBJ2-6
v_call: TRBV19
cdr3_aa: CASSTLPVTGGSGANVLTF
cdr3_nt: TGTGCCAGTAGTACCCTTCCCGTGACAGGGGGCTCGGGGGCCAACGTCCTGACTTTC

clone_size: -
d_call: -
j_call: TRBJ1-1
v_call: TRBV5-1
cdr3_aa: CASSLMMTRGLVAEAFF
cdr3_nt: TGCGCCAGCAGCTTGATGATGACTAGGGGACTTGTCGCTGAAGCTTTCTTT

clone_size: -
d_call: TRBD1
j_call: TRBJ1-2
v_call: TRBV19
cdr3_aa: CASSTLGTGGIGYTF
cdr3_nt: TGTGCCAGTAGCACACTTGGGACAGGAGGTATCGGCTACACCTTC

clone_size: once
d_call: -
j_call: TRBJ2-1
v_call: TRBV9
cdr3_aa: CASSVRGFEDEQFF
cdr3_nt: TGTGCCAGCAGCGTACGGGGGTTCGAAGATGAGCAGTTCTTC

clone_size: -
d_call: -
j_call: TRBJ2-7
v_call: TRBV28
cdr3_aa: CASSSPGFRYEQYF
cdr3_nt: TGTGCCAGCAGTTCTCCAGGGTTTAGGTACGAGCAGTACTTC

clone_size: -
d_call: TRBD1
j_call: TRBJ1-5
v_call: TRBV28
cdr3_aa: CASSLGTGTGDNQPQHF
cdr3_nt: TGTGCCAGCAGTTTGGGGACCGGGACAGGGGATAATCAGCCCCAGCATTTT

clone_size: -
d_call: -
j_call: TRBJ2-2
v_call: TRBV29-1
cdr3_aa: CSVEPRGVTGELFF
cdr3_nt: TGCAGCGTTGAACCCAGGGGCGTCACCGGGGAGCTGTTTTTT

clone_size: -
d_call: TRBD1
j_call: TRBJ1-2
v_call: TRBV28
cdr3_aa: CASSSSGQGQDYGYTF
cdr3_nt: TGTGCCAGCAGTTCATCGGGACAGGGACAGGACTATGGCTACACCTTC

clone_size: -
d_call: TRBD2
j_call: TRBJ2-2
v_call: TRBV29-1
cdr3_aa: CSVSPSIAGGTGELFF
cdr3_nt: TGCAGCGTTTCCCCCTCCATAGCGGGAGGAACCGGGGAGCTGTTTTTT

clone_size: -
d_call: -
j_call: TRBJ1-5
v_call: TRBV19
cdr3_aa: CASETVTNSNQPQHF
cdr3_nt: TGTGCCAGTGAGACCGTGACAAATAGCAATCAGCCCCAGCATTTT

clone_size: -
d_call: TRBD1
j_call: TRBJ1-1
v_call: TRBV7-9
cdr3_aa: CASSGGQGAFTNTEAFF
cdr3_nt: TGTGCCAGTTCCGGGGGACAGGGTGCGTTTACGAACACTGAAGCTTTCTTT

clone_size: -
d_call: -
j_call: TRBJ2-3
v_call: TRBV12-3/TRBV12-4
cdr3_aa: CASRVASGKTQYF
cdr3_nt: TGTGCCAGCAGGGTCGCTAGTGGAAAGACGCAGTATTTT

clone_size: -
d_call: TRBD1
j_call: TRBJ1-6
v_call: TRBV5-1
cdr3_aa: CASSGTGSRNSPLHF
cdr3_nt: TGCGCCAGCAGCGGGACAGGGAGTCGTAATTCACCCCTCCACTTT

clone_size: once
d_call: -
j_call: TRBJ1-3
v_call: TRBV7-6
cdr3_aa: CASSSLRTAYSGNTIYF
cdr3_nt: TGTGCCAGCAGCTCACTTCGGACAGCTTACTCTGGAAACACCATATATTTT

clone_size: -
d_call: TRBD1
j_call: TRBJ1-2
v_call: TRBV3-1/TRBV3-2
cdr3_aa: CASSQDLSQGVGSDGYTF
cdr3_nt: TGTGCCAGCAGCCAAGATCTTTCACAGGGGGTAGGATCGGATGGCTACACCTTC

clone_size: -
d_call: TRBD2
j_call: TRBJ2-7
v_call: TRBV6-6
cdr3_aa: CASSYPGLAGGYEQYF
cdr3_nt: TGTGCCAGCAGTTACCCCGGACTAGCGGGAGGTTACGAGCAGTACTTC